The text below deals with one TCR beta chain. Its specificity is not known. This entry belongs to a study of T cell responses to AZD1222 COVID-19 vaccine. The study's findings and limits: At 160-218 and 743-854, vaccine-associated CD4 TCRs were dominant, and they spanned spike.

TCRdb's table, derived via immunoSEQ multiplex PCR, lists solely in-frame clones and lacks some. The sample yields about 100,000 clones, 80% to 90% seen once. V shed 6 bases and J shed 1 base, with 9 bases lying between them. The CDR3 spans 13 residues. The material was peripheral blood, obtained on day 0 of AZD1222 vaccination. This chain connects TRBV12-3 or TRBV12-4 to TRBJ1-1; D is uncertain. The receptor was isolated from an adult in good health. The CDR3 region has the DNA TGTGCCAGCAGCCCGACGGCGAACACTGAAGCTTTCTTT. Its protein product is CASSPTANTEAFF.